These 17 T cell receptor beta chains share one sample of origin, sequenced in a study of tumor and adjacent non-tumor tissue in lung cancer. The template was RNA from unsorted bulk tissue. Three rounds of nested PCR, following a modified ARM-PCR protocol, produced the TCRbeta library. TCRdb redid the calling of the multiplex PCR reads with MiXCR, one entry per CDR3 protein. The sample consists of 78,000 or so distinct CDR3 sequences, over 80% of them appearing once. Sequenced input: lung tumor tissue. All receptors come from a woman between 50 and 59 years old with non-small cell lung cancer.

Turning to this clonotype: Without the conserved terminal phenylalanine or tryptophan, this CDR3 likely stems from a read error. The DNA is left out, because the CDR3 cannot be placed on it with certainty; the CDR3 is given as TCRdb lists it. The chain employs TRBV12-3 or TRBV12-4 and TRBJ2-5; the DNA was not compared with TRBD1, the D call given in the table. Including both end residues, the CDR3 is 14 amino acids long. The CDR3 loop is CASSYWGLQETQYY.

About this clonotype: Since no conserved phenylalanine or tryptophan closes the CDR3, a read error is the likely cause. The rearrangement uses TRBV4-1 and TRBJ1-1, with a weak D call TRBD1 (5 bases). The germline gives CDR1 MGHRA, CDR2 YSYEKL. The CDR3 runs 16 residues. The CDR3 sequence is CASSQDLCRVGTDAFY. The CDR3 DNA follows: TGCGCCAGCAGCCAAGATCTCTGCAGGGTCGGCACTGATGCTTTCTAT.

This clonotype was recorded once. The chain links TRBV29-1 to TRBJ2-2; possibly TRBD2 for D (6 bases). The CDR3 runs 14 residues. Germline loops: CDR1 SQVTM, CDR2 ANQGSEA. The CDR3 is CDVGTCGNTGELFF. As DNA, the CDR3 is TGCGACGTGGGGACTTGCGGTAACACCGGGGAGCTGTTTTTT.

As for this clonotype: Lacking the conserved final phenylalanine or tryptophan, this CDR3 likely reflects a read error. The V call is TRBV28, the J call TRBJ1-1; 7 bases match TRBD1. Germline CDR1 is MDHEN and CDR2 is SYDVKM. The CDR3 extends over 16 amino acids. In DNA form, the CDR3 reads TGTACCAGCAGTGATAATCGACAGGGACGGTACACTGAAGCTTTCTTA. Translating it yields CTSSDNRQGRYTEAFL.

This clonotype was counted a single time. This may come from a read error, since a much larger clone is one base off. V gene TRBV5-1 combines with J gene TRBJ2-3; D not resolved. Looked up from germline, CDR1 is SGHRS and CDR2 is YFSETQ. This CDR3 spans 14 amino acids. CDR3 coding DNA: TGCGCCTGCAGCTTGCGGCTCGGCACAGATACGCAGTATTTT. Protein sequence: CACSLRLGTDTQYF.

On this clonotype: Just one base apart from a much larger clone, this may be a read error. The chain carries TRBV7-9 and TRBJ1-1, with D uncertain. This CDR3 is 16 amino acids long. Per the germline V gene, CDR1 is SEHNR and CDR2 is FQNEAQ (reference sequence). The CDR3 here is CVSSLDQPGVTDEAFF. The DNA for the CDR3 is TGTGTCAGCAGCTTAGATCAGCCCGGGGTTACCGATGAAGCTTTCTTT.

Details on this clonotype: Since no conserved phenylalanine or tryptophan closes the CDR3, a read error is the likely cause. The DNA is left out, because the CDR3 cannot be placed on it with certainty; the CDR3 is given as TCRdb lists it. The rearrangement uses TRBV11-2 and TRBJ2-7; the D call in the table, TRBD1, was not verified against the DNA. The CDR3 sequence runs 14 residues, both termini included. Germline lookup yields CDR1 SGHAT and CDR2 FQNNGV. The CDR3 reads CASDWGRGTYEQYL.

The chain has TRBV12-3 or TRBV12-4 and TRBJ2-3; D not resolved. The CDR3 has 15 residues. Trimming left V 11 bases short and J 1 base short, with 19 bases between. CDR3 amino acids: CACSLETLCTDTQYF. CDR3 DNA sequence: TGTGCCTGTAGTTTAGAGACACTATGCACAGATACGCAGTATTTT.

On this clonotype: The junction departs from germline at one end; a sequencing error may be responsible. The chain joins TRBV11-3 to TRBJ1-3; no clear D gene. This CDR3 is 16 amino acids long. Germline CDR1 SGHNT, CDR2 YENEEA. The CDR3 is CASSIGDSRSGNTIDF. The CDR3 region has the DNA TGTGCCAGCAGCATCGGTGATTCCCGCTCTGGAAACACCATAGATTTT.

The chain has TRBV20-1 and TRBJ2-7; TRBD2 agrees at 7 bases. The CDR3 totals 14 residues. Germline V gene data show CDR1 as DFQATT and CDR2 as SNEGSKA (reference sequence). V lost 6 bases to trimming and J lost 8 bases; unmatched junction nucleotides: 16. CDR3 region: CSADSTRTRRKQYF. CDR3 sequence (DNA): TGCAGTGCAGACTCAACCAGGACTAGGCGCAAGCAGTACTTC.

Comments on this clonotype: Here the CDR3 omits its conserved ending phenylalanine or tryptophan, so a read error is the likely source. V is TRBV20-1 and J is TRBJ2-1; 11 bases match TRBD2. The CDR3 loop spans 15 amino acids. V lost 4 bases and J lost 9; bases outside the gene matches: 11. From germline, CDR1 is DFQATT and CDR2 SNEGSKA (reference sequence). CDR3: CSATATSGRWGEQFL. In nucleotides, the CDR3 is TGCAGTGCTACAGCCACTAGCGGGAGATGGGGTGAGCAGTTCCTT.

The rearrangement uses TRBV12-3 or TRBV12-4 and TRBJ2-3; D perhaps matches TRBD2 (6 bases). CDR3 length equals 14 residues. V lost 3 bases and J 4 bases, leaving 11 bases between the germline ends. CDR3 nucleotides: TGTGCCAGCAGTTTTGCAGGAGGGTCAGATACGCAGTATTTT. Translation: CASSFAGGSDTQYF.

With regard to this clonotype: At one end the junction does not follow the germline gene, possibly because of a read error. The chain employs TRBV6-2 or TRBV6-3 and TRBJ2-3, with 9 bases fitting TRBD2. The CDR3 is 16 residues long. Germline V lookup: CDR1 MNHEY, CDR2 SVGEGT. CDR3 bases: TGTGCTAGCAGCTATACGGAGCGGGAGGCGACAGATACGCAGTATTTT. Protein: CASSYTEREATDTQYF.

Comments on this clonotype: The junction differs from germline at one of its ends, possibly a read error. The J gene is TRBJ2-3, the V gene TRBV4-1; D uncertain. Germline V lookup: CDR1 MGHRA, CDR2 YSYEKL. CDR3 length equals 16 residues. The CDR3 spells CPSSQDRVTVVDTQYF. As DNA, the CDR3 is TGCCCCAGCAGCCAAGATCGGGTGACGGTCGTAGATACGCAGTATTTT.

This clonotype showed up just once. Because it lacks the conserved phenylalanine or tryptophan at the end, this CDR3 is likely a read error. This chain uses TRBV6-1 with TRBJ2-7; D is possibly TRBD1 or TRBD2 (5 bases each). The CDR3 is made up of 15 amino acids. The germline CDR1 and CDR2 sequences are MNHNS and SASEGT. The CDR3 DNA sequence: TGTGCCTGCAGTGCCCGGGACCCCATCCACTACGAGCAGTACTGC. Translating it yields CACSARDPIHYEQYC.

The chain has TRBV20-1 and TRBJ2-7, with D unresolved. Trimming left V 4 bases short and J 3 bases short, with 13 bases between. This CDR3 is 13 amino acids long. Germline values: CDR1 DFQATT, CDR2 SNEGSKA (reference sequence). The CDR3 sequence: CSATSGPDYEQYF. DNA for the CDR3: TGCAGTGCTACGTCAGGCCCAGACTACGAGCAGTACTTC.

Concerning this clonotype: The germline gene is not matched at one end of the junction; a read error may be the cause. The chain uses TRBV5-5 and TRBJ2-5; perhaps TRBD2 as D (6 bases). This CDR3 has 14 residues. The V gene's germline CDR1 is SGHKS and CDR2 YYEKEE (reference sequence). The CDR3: CVSSPAGGQETQYF. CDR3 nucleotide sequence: TGTGTCAGCAGCCCCGCCGGGGGTCAAGAGACTCAGTACTTC. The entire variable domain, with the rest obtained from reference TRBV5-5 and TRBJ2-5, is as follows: DAGVTQSPTHLIKTRGQQVTLRCSPISGHKSVSWYQQVLGQGPQFIFQYYEKEERGRGNFPDRFSARQFPNYSSELNVNALLLGDSALYLCVSSPAGGQETQYFGPGTRLLVL.